One and the same sample provided the 20 T cell receptor beta chains below, sequenced in a study of persistence of HIV-infected CD4 T cells (dated by TCRdb to 2019 to 2021). TCRbeta repertoires were sequenced from genomic DNA with the immunoSEQ hsTCRB assay version 4 in survey mode. Drawn from immuneACCESS, this table holds only the in-frame rearrangements with V and J called that TCRdb kept. Clones are partly lost; checked studies trace under half to an unresolved V gene and leave the rest unexplained. In all, the sample holds some 37,000 clones, and 75% to 85% of those were seen once. Roughly 0.97% of the sample is taken by the ten largest. No cognate antigen is known for these TCRs. The treatment or condition tag for this specimen amounts to: suppressive antiretroviral therapy. A pool of overlapping HIV-1 Gag 15-mer peptides was used at about 0.96 ug per peptide per mL for cell stimulation. Nonresponding CD40L-negative CD69-negative CD45RO-high memory CD4+ T cells were sorted as memory populations depleted of antigen-responding cells.

Here the sequenced sample was cultured CD4+ T cells from PBMCs, taken from a patient who received antiretroviral therapy. The cell subset or site label for this specimen denotes: CD40L-CD69- CD45RO-high memory CD4 T cells not responding to Gag peptides. The receptors come from an adult with HIV. The donor label of this sample is uncertain.

The chain joins TRBV6-5 to TRBJ1-1; tentative D call: TRBD1 (6 bases). In germline, CDR1 is MNHEY, CDR2 SVGAGI. The CDR3 runs to 13 residues. The ends were cut back, 5 bases at V and 1 base at J, with 8 bases in the middle. The CDR3 here is CASSQTGNTEAFF. Written as DNA, the CDR3 is TGTGCCAGCAGTCAGACAGGGAACACTGAAGCTTTCTTT.

The chain uses TRBV7-3 and TRBJ1-4, with D uncertain. V lost 1 base and J 4 bases, leaving 22 bases between the germline ends. From germline, CDR1 is SGHTA and CDR2 FQGTGA. The CDR3 covers 19 residues. The CDR3 DNA sequence: TGTGCCAGCAGCTTAAGGGAGACACATGATACTAAGATTAATGAAAAACTGTTTTTT. It specifies CASSLRETHDTKINEKLFF.

This clone was found once. V is TRBV2 and J is TRBJ2-1, with D hard to call. Germline V gene sequence: CDR1 SNHLY, CDR2 FYNNEI. Trimming took off 2 bases at V and 7 bases at J, with 15 bases between the two ends. The CDR3 extends over 15 amino acids. CDR3 DNA sequence: TGTGCCAGCAGTGAAACTCTAGTAGGGCCTAATGAGCAGTTCTTC. Protein sequence: CASSETLVGPNEQFF.

The genes are TRBV12-5 and TRBJ2-3; the match to TRBD2 covers 12 bases. The CDR3 is 15 residues long. With 0 bases clipped from V and 11 bases from J, the junction kept 6 bases outside the gene matches. Germline values: CDR1 LGHNT, CDR2 FRNRAP. The CDR3, as DNA: TGTGCTAGTGGTTTGGTCTGGACTAGCGGGGCTCAGCAGTATTTT. Translation gives CASGLVWTSGAQQYF.

The V call is TRBV6-5, the J call TRBJ1-6; D possibly corresponds to TRBD1 (6 bases). Germline V gene lookup returns CDR1 MNHEY and CDR2 SVGAGI. The V end lost 5 bases, the J end lost 8 bases, and 16 bases lay between the germline ends. The CDR3 loop spans 15 amino acids. The CDR3 sequence: CASSTAGRGDSPLHF. The CDR3 nucleotides read TGTGCCAGCAGTACCGCCGGCAGGGGTGATTCACCCCTCCACTTT.

The gene calls are TRBV27 and TRBJ2-7; D may be TRBD1 (6 bases). Per germline, CDR1 MNHEY and CDR2 SMNVEV (reference sequence). This CDR3 comprises 13 residues. The V and J ends lost 6 bases and 3 bases respectively, with 12 bases between them. The CDR3 DNA is TGTGCCAGCAGCCCACAGGGACACTACGAGCAGTACGTC. It codes for CASSPQGHYEQYV.

The chain couples TRBV19 to TRBJ2-3, with D perhaps matching TRBD2 (6 bases). The CDR3 contains 16 residues. CDR1 is LNHDA, CDR2 SQIVND, per germline (reference sequence). Trimming removed 4 bases at V and 0 bases at J, with 14 bases between. Here the CDR3 reads CASSRRTAGSTDTQYF. CDR3 DNA: TGTGCCAGTAGTAGGCGGACGGCGGGGAGCACAGATACGCAGTATTTT.

J is TRBJ2-2 and V is TRBV11-1; TRBD1 agrees at 7 bases. The CDR3 sequence is 15 residues long. V lost 1 base to trimming and J lost 4 bases; unmatched junction nucleotides: 3. CDR1 and CDR2 (germline): SGHAT, FQDESV (reference sequence). The CDR3 DNA follows: TGTGCCAGCAGCTTAGGACAGGGTCGCACCGGGGAGCTGTTTTTT. This sequence encodes CASSLGQGRTGELFF.

The chain has TRBV25-1 and TRBJ2-6; D call uncertain. This CDR3 has 15 amino acids. Trimming pared 3 bases from V and 2 bases from J, leaving 8 bases between. Germline V gene lookup returns CDR1 MGHDK and CDR2 SYGVNS. The CDR3 is CASSDLDPGANVLTF. CDR3 nucleotide sequence: TGTGCCAGCAGTGATCTCGACCCTGGGGCCAACGTCCTGACTTTC.

This chain joins TRBV7-2 and TRBJ1-2, with D possibly matching TRBD1 (6 bases). Trimming stripped 4 bases from V and 3 bases from J, with 12 bases between. CDR1 is SGHTA and CDR2 is FQGNSA in the germline V gene. The CDR3 totals 14 residues. CDR3 in DNA: TGTGCCAGCAGCTGGCCAGGGGTTGACTATGGCTACACCTTC. Amino acids: CASSWPGVDYGYTF.

The chain is built from TRBV9 and TRBJ2-5; D gene uncertain. CDR3 length: 13 amino acids. Germline V gene data show CDR1 as SGDLS and CDR2 as YYNGEE. V lost 0 bases, J lost 5 bases, and 8 bases lay in between. The CDR3 spells CASSVEARETQYF. The DNA for the CDR3 is TGTGCCAGCAGCGTAGAGGCAAGGGAGACCCAGTACTTC.

Only a few counts were recorded for this clone. This chain uses TRBV5-5 with TRBJ2-7; D is unresolved. Germline assignment: CDR1 SGHKS and CDR2 YYEKEE (reference sequence). V lost 0 bases to trimming and J lost 6 bases, with 4 bases between them. The length of the CDR3 is 11 residues. CDR3 sequence: CASSLVSEQYV. As DNA, the CDR3 is TGTGCCAGCAGCTTGGTAAGCGAGCAGTACGTC.

The rearrangement links TRBV7-9 to TRBJ2-5; D not certain. CDR1 is SEHNR, CDR2 FQNEAQ, per germline (reference sequence). The ends were cut back, 3 bases at V and 0 bases at J, with 20 bases in the middle. The CDR3 is 18 residues long. CDR3 sequence: CASSLGKGIVQDQETQYF. CDR3 bases: TGTGCCAGCAGCTTGGGAAAAGGGATAGTTCAAGACCAAGAGACCCAGTACTTC.

This sequence joins TRBV11-1 and TRBJ1-1; TRBD1 matches at 7 bases. Trimming took 0 bases from V and 4 from J; bases not matched to a gene: 8. This CDR3 has 16 residues. Germline V gene lookup returns CDR1 SGHAT and CDR2 FQDESV (reference sequence). CDR3 in amino acids: CASSLARRTGSTEAFF. As DNA, the CDR3 is TGTGCCAGCAGCTTAGCGCGGCGGACAGGTAGCACTGAAGCTTTCTTT.

The V call is TRBV30, the J call TRBJ2-3, with D unclear. The CDR3 loop spans 14 amino acids. Germline V gene data show CDR1 as GTSNPN and CDR2 as SVGIG (reference sequence). Trimming took 5 bases from V and 2 from J, leaving 14 bases between them. The CDR3 spells CAWGNGQYTDTQYF. Here the CDR3 DNA reads TGTGCCTGGGGGAATGGCCAGTACACAGATACGCAGTATTTT.

The V gene is TRBV10-2, the J gene TRBJ2-1; 9 bases line up with TRBD1. Germline CDR1 and CDR2: WSHSY and SAAADI. The V and J ends lost 4 bases and 5 bases, in that order; junction bases with no gene match: 3. The CDR3 sequence is 14 residues long. The CDR3 loop is CASSGGQGHNEQFF. In nucleotides, the CDR3 is TGCGCCAGCAGTGGGGGACAGGGCCACAATGAGCAGTTCTTC.

The V gene is TRBV6-1, the J gene TRBJ1-2; perhaps TRBD1 as D (5 bases). The CDR3 is made up of 14 amino acids. Germline-derived CDR1 and CDR2 are MNHNS and SASEGT. Trimming cost V 2 bases and J 7 bases, with 14 bases left between them. The CDR3 sequence: CASSEYGGGSGYTF. CDR3 bases: TGTGCCAGCAGTGAATACGGGGGGGGAAGTGGCTACACCTTC.

The V gene is TRBV6-2 or TRBV6-3, the J gene TRBJ2-7, with D possibly matching TRBD2 (6 bases). Per germline, CDR1 MNHEY and CDR2 SVGEGT. The CDR3 contains 14 residues. V shed 6 bases and J shed 2 bases, with 14 bases lying between them. CDR3 DNA sequence: TGTGCCAGCAGCGTGCGGGACGGAACCTACGAGCAGTACGTC. This sequence encodes CASSVRDGTYEQYV.

This clone appeared once. The gene calls are TRBV19 and TRBJ2-2, with 8 positions matching TRBD1. With 4 bases clipped from V and 0 bases from J, the junction kept 7 bases outside the gene matches. The CDR3 runs to 17 residues. Germline loops: CDR1 LNHDA, CDR2 SQIVND (reference sequence). The CDR3 nucleotides are TGTGCCAGTAGTAAGGCCAGGACAGGGCCGAACACCGGGGAGCTGTTTTTT. This sequence encodes CASSKARTGPNTGELFF.

The chain uses TRBV30 and TRBJ2-1; 7 bases align to TRBD1. There are 11 residues in the CDR3. Trimming at V came to 3 bases and at J to 12 bases, leaving 5 bases not matched to a gene. CDR1 is GTSNPN, CDR2 SVGIG, per germline (reference sequence). CDR3 region: CAWRDRDRQFF. CDR3 coding DNA: TGTGCCTGGAGGGACCGGGACAGGCAGTTCTTC.